The clone carrying this T cell receptor beta chain occurred many times. Antigen specificity is unknown. The data were obtained in a study of T-cell reconstitution after alpha-beta-depleted transplantation in children. Study-wide findings and caveats: Several hundred expanded graft clones reportedly were the source of alpha-beta T cells about two months after transplant.

Trimming stripped 1 base from V and 2 bases from J, with 9 bases between. The CDR3 is made up of 15 amino acids. In germline, CDR1 is LGHNA, CDR2 YSLEER. Unique molecular identifiers featured in how the TCRbeta library was prepared. TCRdb redid the calling of the PCR reads with MiXCR, one entry per CDR3 protein. The sample lists fewer than 700,000 distinct CDR3 sequences, approximately 13% occurring once. This sequence joins TRBV4-3 and TRBJ2-1; D is possibly TRBD1 or TRBD2 (6 bases each). The starting material was PBMCs, mostly from graft donor cells, obtained 360 days after TCRalphabeta/CD19-depleted stem cell transplant. This clonotype originated in a male patient aged 5 to 17 who had a stem cell transplant for acute myeloid leukemia, so the T cells may come from the graft donor. The CDR3 DNA sequence: TGCGCCAGCAGCCAAGGGAGGGGGACCTACAATGAGCAGTTCTTC. Translation: CASSQGRGTYNEQFF.